The 2 T cell receptor beta chains below all came from one sample that was sequenced in a study of blood T cell repertoires in COVID-19. The protocol was immunoSEQ multiplex PCR, while the TCRdb copy is restricted to in-frame clones and leaves out a portion. The data contain 150,000 to 250,000 clones, approximately 84% of them singletons. Sequencing used PBMCs or T cells enriched from blood (not recorded which). The receptors originated from a man aged 35 to 55 who had recovered from COVID-19.

The chain combines TRBV3-1 (or the pseudogene TRBV3-2) with TRBJ1-6, with unresolved D. Trimming took 0 bases from V and 10 from J, leaving 7 bases between them. This CDR3 has 13 residues. Germline V gives CDR1 LGHDT, CDR2 YNNKEL (reference sequence). The CDR3 nucleotides read TGTGCCAGCAGCCAAGATACGGGGTCACCCCTCCACTTT. Its translation: CASSQDTGSPLHF.

This clone was picked up a small number of times. V usage is TRBV3-1 (or the pseudogene TRBV3-2) and J usage is TRBJ1-2; D unresolved. V lost 1 base, J lost 4 bases, and 13 bases lay in between. Germline CDR1 LGHDT, CDR2 YNNKEL (reference sequence). This CDR3 region has 15 residues. The CDR3 sequence is CASSQGGEGPYGYTF. CDR3 nucleotide sequence: TGTGCCAGCAGCCAAGGTGGTGAGGGCCCCTATGGCTACACCTTC.